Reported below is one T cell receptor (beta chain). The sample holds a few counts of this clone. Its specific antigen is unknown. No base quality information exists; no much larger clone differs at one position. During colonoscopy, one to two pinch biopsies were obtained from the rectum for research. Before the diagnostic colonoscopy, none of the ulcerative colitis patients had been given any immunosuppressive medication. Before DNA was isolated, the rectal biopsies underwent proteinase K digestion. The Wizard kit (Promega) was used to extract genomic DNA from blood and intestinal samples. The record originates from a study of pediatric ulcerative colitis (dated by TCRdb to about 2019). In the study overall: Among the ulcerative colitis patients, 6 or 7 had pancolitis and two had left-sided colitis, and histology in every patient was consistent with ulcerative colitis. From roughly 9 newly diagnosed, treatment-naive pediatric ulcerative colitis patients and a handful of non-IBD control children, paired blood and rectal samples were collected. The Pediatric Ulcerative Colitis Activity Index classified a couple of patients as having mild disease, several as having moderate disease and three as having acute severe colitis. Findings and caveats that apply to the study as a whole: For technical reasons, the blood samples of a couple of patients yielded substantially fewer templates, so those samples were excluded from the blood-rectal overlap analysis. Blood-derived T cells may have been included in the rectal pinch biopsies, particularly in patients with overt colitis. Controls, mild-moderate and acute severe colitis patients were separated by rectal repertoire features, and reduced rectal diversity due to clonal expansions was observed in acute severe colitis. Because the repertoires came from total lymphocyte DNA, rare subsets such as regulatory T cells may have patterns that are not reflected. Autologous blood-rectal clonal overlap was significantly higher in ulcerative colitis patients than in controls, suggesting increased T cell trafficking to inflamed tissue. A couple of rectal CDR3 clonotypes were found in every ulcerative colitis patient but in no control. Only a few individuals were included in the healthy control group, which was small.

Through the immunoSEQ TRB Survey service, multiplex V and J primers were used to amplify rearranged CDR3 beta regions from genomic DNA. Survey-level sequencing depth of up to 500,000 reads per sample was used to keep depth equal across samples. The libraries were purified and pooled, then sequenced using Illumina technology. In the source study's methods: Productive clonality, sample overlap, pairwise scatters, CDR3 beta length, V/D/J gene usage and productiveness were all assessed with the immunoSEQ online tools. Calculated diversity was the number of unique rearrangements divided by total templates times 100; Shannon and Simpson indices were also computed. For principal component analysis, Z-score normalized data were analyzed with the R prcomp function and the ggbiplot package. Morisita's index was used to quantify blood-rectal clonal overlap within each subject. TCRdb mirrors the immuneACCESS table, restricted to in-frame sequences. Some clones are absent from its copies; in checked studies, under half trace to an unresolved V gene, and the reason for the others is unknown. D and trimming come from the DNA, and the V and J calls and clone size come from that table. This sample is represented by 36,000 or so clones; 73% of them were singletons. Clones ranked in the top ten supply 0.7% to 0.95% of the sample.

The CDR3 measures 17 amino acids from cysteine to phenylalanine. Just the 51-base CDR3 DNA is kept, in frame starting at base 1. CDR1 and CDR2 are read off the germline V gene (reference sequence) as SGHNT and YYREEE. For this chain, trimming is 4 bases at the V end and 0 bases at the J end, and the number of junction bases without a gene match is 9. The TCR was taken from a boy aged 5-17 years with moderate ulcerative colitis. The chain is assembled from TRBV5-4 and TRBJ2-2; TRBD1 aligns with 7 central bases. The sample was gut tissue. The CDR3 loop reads CASSPRLQGANTGELFF. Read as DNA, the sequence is TGTGCCAGCAGCCCCCGGCTGCAGGGGGCGAACACCGGGGAGCTGTTTTTT.